This T cell receptor beta chain was found in a study of vaccination effects on CD4 cells after COVID-19. Background on the study: Post-vaccine draws lagged the second dose by a median of 72 days.

Within the ViraFEST assay, antigen-specific CD4+ T cells underwent expansion with viral peptide pools prior to sequencing. With nine to eleven days of culture completed, CD4+ T cells were isolated. It was two doses of either the BNT162b2 or mRNA-1273 vaccine that participants received. Vaccine recipients, nucleocapsid antibody negative, had no prior SARS-CoV-2 infection. Remarks on this clone: Its antigen is not known.

Overall study results and limits: Clones induced by infection and by vaccine showed marked clonal contraction late after vaccination.

Method: immunoSEQ multiplex PCR; TCRdb's copy keeps in-frame clones and lacks some. The sample lists about 35,000 clones, around 82% occurring once. The sample was CD4+ T cells from PBMCs cultured with HCoV-NL63 spike peptides, taken after COVID-19 vaccination. This TCR was sampled from a human donor who received a COVID-19 vaccine. Some clones in this sample may be carry-over from other donors' samples.

CDR3 amino acids: CASSLEVYGPQHF. For the CDR3, the DNA is TGTGCCAGCAGCTTAGAGGTTTATGGGCCCCAGCATTTT. The V gene is TRBV7-2, the J gene TRBJ1-5; D is unresolved. The V gene's germline CDR1 is SGHTA and CDR2 FQGNSA. This CDR3 has 13 residues. Trimming removed 1 base at V and 9 bases at J, with 10 bases between.